The sequence of this TCR beta chain was determined in a study of molecular identifiers for immune sequencing clone quantification. Findings and caveats of the study: Over 99% of effector molecules, but under 1% in naive cells, were held by clones with more than 20 RNA copies.

The CDR3 covers 15 residues. Germline CDR1 is SEHNR and CDR2 is FQNEAQ (reference sequence). Via MiXCR, TCRdb re-called the PCR reads, giving one row per CDR3 protein. The sample has about 320,000 distinct CDR3 sequences; roughly 23% are singletons. Details on this clonotype: No antigen is known for it. An end of the junction differs from the germline gene, which may be a read error.

Specimen: naive CD8+ T cells from blood, with Jurkat cell RNA spiked in. Subset of the sample: FACS-sorted CD8+CD4-CCR7+CD45RA+ naive T cells. The rearrangement joins TRBV7-9 to TRBJ2-2, with 8 bases matching TRBD1. The clonotype originates from a human donor in good health. Some libraries in this study had Jurkat cell RNA spiked in. This CDR3 reads CASSTGGGGTGELLF. Written as DNA, the CDR3 is TGTGCCAGCAGCACAGGGGGAGGCGGCACCGGGGAGCTGCTTTTT. Full variable domain (remainder filled in from reference TRBV7-9 and TRBJ2-2): DTGVSQNPRHKITKRGQNVTFRCDPISEHNRLYWYRQTLGQGPEFLTYFQNEAQLEKSRLLSDRFSAERPKGSFSTLEIQRTEQGDSAMYLCASSTGGGGTGELLFGEGSRLTVL.